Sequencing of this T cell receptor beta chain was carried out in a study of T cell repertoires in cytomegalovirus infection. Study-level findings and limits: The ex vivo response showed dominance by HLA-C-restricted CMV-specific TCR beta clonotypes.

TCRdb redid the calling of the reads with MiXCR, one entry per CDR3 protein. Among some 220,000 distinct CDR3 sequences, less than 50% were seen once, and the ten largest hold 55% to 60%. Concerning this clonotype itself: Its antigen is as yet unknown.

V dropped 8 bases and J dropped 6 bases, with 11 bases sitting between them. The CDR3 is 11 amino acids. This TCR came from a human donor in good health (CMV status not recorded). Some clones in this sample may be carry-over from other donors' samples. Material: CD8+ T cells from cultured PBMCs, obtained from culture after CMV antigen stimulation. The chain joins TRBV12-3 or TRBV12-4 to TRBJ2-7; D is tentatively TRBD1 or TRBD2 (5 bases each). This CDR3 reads CASGQGAEQYF. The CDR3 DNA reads TGTGCCAGCGGCCAGGGAGCCGAGCAGTACTTC.